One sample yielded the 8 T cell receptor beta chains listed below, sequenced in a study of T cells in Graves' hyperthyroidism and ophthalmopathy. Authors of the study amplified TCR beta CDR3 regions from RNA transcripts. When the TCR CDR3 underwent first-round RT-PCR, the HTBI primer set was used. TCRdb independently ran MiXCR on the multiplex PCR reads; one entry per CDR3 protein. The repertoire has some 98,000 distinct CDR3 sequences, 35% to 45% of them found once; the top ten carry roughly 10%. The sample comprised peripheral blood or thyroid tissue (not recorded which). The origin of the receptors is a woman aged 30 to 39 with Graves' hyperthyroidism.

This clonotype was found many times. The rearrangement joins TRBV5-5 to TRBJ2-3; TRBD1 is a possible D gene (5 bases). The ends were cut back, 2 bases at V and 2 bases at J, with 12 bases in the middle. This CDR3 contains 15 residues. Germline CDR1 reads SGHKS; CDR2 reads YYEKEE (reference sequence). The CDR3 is CASSLLDTYTDTQYF. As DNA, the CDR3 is TGTGCCAGCAGCTTATTGGACACCTACACAGATACGCAGTATTTT.

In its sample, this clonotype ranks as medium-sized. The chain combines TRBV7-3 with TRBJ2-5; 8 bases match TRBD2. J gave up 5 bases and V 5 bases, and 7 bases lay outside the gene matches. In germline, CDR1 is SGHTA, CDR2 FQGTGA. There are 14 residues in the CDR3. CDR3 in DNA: TGTGCCAGCAGCCCGACCGGGACTAGGGAGACCCAGTACTTC. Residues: CASSPTGTRETQYF.

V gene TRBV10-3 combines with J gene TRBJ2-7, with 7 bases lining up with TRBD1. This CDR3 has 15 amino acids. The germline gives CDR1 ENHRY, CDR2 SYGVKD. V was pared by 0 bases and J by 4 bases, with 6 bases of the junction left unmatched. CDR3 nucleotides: TGTGCCATCAGTGAGTCGGGACAGACCTTATACGAGCAGTACTTC. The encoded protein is CAISESGQTLYEQYF.

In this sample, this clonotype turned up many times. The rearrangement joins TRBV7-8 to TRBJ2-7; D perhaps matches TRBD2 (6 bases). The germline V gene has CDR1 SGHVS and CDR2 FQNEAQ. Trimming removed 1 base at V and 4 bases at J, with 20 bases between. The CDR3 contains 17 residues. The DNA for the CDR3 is TGTGCCAGCAGCTTAGATCTAATGGGGGGTAGATTGTACGAGCAGTACTTC. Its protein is CASSLDLMGGRLYEQYF.

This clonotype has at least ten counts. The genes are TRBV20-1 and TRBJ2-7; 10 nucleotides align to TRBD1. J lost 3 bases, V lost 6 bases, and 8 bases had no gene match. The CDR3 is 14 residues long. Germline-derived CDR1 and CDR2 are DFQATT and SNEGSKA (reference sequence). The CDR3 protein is CSADRRDRGYEQYF. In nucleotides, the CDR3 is TGCAGTGCGGATCGTCGGGACAGGGGCTACGAGCAGTACTTC.

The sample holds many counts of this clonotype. Here the CDR3 reads CASSHRGNAYEQYF. Written as DNA, the CDR3 is TGTGCCAGCAGTCACAGGGGTAATGCCTACGAGCAGTACTTC. V gene TRBV27 combines with J gene TRBJ2-7, with TRBD1 identical over 7 bases. This CDR3 has 14 amino acids. The germline V gene encodes CDR1 MNHEY and CDR2 SMNVEV (reference sequence). V shed 5 bases and J 2 bases; nucleotides not matched to a gene: 6.

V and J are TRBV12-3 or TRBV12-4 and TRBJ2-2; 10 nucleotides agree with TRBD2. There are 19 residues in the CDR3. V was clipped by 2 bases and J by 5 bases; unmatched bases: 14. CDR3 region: CASSLWLASGRAGTGELFF. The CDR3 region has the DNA TGTGCCAGCAGTTTATGGTTGGCCAGCGGGAGGGCCGGGACCGGGGAGCTGTTTTTT.

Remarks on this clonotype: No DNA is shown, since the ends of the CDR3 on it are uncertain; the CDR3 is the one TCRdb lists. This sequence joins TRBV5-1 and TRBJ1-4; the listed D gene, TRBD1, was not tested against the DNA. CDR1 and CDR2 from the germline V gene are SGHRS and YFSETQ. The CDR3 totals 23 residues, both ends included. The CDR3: CASSPDGGTYEQYFGTGEEKLFF.